These T cell receptor beta chains were read from a single sample in a study of blood T cell repertoires in COVID-19. Assay used: immunoSEQ multiplex PCR; TCRdb lists only in-frame clones, some missing. The repertoire holds about 170,000 clones, 65% to 85% seen once, with approximately 10% in the top ten. The sequenced sample was peripheral blood. The receptors come from a man in his 70s with active or convalescent COVID-19. Each CDR3 is given with its conserved first and last residue. Fields, in order: J gene, V gene, CDR3 protein.

J: TRBJ2-3
V: TRBV28
CDR3: CASISPGQGADTQYF

J: TRBJ2-2
V: TRBV28
CDR3: CASSFHQLPIAGVTRELFF

J: TRBJ1-6
V: TRBV7-8
CDR3: CASSLAPGTGKSPLHF

J: TRBJ2-7
V: TRBV6-5
CDR3: CASSYSDGAYEQYF

J: TRBJ2-5
V: TRBV5-1
CDR3: CASSPGQLETQYF

J: TRBJ2-3
V: TRBV7-2
CDR3: CASGAGGLITDTQYF

J: TRBJ2-3
V: TRBV5-4
CDR3: CASSLLAGGTDTQYF

J: TRBJ2-7
V: TRBV10-3
CDR3: CAIKAAEDVQYF

J: TRBJ2-2
V: TRBV27
CDR3: CASSKQGSGELFF

J: TRBJ1-3
V: TRBV12-1
CDR3: CASSFGRGTFSGNTIYF

J: TRBJ2-5
V: TRBV15
CDR3: CATSRETEETQYF

J: TRBJ2-1
V: TRBV5-1
CDR3: CASSRLGLAGAYNEQFF

J: TRBJ1-1
V: TRBV25-1
CDR3: CASHEVGRTEAFF

J: TRBJ2-7
V: TRBV19
CDR3: CASSATGTGSYEQYF

J: TRBJ2-7
V: TRBV7-2
CDR3: CASSPGTASGEQYF

J: TRBJ2-5
V: TRBV5-6
CDR3: CASSLAGGETQYF

J: TRBJ1-5
V: TRBV2
CDR3: CASSGTVNQPQHF

J: TRBJ1-3
V: TRBV28
CDR3: CASRETGGGNTIYF

J: TRBJ1-1
V: TRBV29-1
CDR3: CSADRAGVNTEAFF

J: TRBJ1-1
V: TRBV10-3
CDR3: CAISEPDTNTEAFF

J: TRBJ1-6
V: TRBV27
CDR3: CASSYQGADSPLHF

J: TRBJ2-5
V: TRBV4-2
CDR3: CASSQVQREGQETQYF

J: TRBJ2-7
V: TRBV5-8
CDR3: CASSLDRASYEQYF

J: TRBJ1-4
V: TRBV7-9
CDR3: CASSLQVVPNEKLFF

J: TRBJ2-3
V: TRBV18
CDR3: CASSPPSNAADTQYF

J: TRBJ1-4
V: TRBV18
CDR3: CASSPPSSTNEKLFF

J: TRBJ1-2
V: TRBV30
CDR3: CAWSVPGRPHGYTF

J: TRBJ1-1
V: TRBV9
CDR3: CASSVVVRAEAFF

J: TRBJ1-3
V: TRBV7-2
CDR3: CASSAGGYGNTIYF

J: TRBJ2-5
V: TRBV6-5
CDR3: CASSRQGAGETQYF